Included here is one TCR beta chain sequence, with context. This specimen comes from a study of blood T cell repertoires in COVID-19. Background on the study: Acute and convalescent COVID-19 specimens originated in the United States, Italy and Spain. PBMCs, B-cell-depleted T cells, or T cells were the source of the cDNA or gDNA that made up the material.

The germline CDR1 and CDR2 sequences are MGHDK and SYGVNS. The CDR3 contains 16 residues. After removal of 4 bases from V and 3 bases from J, the junction contained 6 bases not matched to a gene. As processed by the authors: For nucleated cells, counts were estimated from reference gene primer amplification. Some clones are missing from TCRdb's copy, which holds only in-frame ones; the method was immunoSEQ multiplex PCR. V and J calls and clone size are given by that table; D and trimming were obtained from the DNA. The data show over 200,000 clones, roughly 86% seen once. The receptor was derived from a woman aged 55-69 years with acute or convalescent COVID-19. This chain uses TRBV25-1 with TRBJ1-1, with TRBD1 matching over 12 bases. Sequencing was performed on peripheral blood. The CDR3 region has the DNA TGTGCCAGCAGTGTCGGGACAGGGGGCAGGGACACTGAAGCTTTCTTT. It translates to CASSVGTGGRDTEAFF. Using reference TRBV25-1 and TRBJ1-1 for the parts outside the CDR3, the full variable domain is EADIYQTPRYLVIGTGKKITLECSQTMGHDKMYWYQQDPGMELHLIHYSYGVNSTEKGDLSSESTVSRIRTEHFPLTLESARPSHTSQYLCASSVGTGGRDTEAFFGQGTRLTVV.